One and the same sample provided the 18 T cell receptor beta chains below, sequenced in a study of cytomegalovirus exposure and HLA in healthy donors. PCR amplification relied on 60 Vbeta primers (plus 13 Jbeta primers). Clones were read by immunoSEQ multiplex PCR, and TCRdb kept only the in-frame ones, dropping some. Of 210,000 or so clones in the sample, more than 75% were seen once. Sequenced input: PBMCs. Receptor source: a human donor in good health.

This rearrangement joins TRBV6-5 to TRBJ2-2; 14 nucleotides match TRBD2. Trimming removed 7 bases from V and 8 bases from J; junction bases left unmatched: 6. CDR1 and CDR2 from the germline V gene are MNHEY and SVGAGI. The CDR3 has 15 amino acids. The CDR3 region has the DNA TGTGCCAGCATCCCAGGGACTAGCGGGAGAGGGGAGCTGTTTTTT. Amino acid sequence: CASIPGTSGRGELFF.

This chain links TRBV28 with TRBJ1-2; 12 bases line up with TRBD1. Germline CDR1 is MDHEN and CDR2 is SYDVKM. Trimming at V came to 6 bases and at J to 6 bases, leaving 14 bases not matched to a gene. The CDR3 has 17 residues. The CDR3 sequence: CASSPSGTGGPRNGYTF. The CDR3 DNA sequence: TGTGCCAGCAGCCCCTCCGGGACAGGGGGCCCTAGAAATGGCTACACCTTC.

The V and J genes are TRBV18 and TRBJ2-7, with D perhaps matching TRBD1 (5 bases). CDR3 size: 13 residues. V lost 3 bases, J lost 1 base, and 7 bases lay in between. Germline V gives CDR1 KGHSH, CDR2 LQKENI. In DNA, the CDR3 is TGTGCCAGCTCACCCCCAGGGTCCTACGAGCAGTACTTC. Encoded protein: CASSPPGSYEQYF. Complete variable domain (other parts from reference TRBV18 and TRBJ2-7): NAGVMQNPRHLVRRRGQEARLRCSPMKGHSHVYWYRQLPEEGLKFMVYLQKENIIDESGMPKERFSAEFPKEGPSILRIQQVVRGDSAAYFCASSPPGSYEQYFGPGTRLTVT.

This chain uses TRBV11-3 with TRBJ2-2; TRBD1 might be the D (5 bases). V was clipped by 6 bases and J by 1 base, with 15 bases between them. The CDR3 has 16 residues. From germline, CDR1 is SGHNT and CDR2 YENEEA. The DNA for the CDR3 is TGTGCCAGCAGTCAAGCTGGGCAGGGGAACACCGGGGAGCTGTTTTTT. Protein: CASSQAGQGNTGELFF. Filled out from reference TRBV11-3 and TRBJ2-2, the complete variable domain reads EAGVVQSPRYKIIEKKQPVAFWCNPISGHNTLYWYLQNLGQGPELLIRYENEEAVDDSQLPKDRFSAERLKGVDSTLKIQPAELGDSAVYLCASSQAGQGNTGELFFGEGSRLTVL.

This clone was observed a single time. The rearrangement links TRBV2 to TRBJ2-3; D may be TRBD1 (5 bases). Germline CDR1 is SNHLY and CDR2 is FYNNEI. V lost 7 bases and J 0 bases, leaving 14 bases between the germline ends. The CDR3 contains 15 residues. DNA of the CDR3: TGTGCCAGCACCCCCAGGGTCGGTAGCACAGATACGCAGTATTTT. It codes for CASTPRVGSTDTQYF.

The chain has TRBV12-5 and TRBJ2-5, with TRBD1 matching 7 bases. The V gene end was trimmed by 2 bases and the J gene end by 0 bases; junction bases not matched to a gene: 12. This CDR3 has 18 residues. Germline loops: CDR1 LGHNT, CDR2 FRNRAP. The DNA of the CDR3 is TGTGCTAGTGGTTTGACCAGACAGGGCAGGGGGTACCAAGAGACCCAGTACTTC. Its protein product is CASGLTRQGRGYQETQYF.

This rearrangement joins TRBV6-4 to TRBJ1-3, with TRBD1 identical over 8 bases. Germline V lookup: CDR1 MRHNA, CDR2 SNTAGT. V was pared by 6 bases and J by 0 bases, with 10 bases of the junction left unmatched. This CDR3 contains 17 residues. The DNA for the CDR3 is TGTGCCAGCAGCCGAAACGGGACAGGCTGCTCTGGAAACACCATATATTTT. It translates to CASSRNGTGCSGNTIYF.

The chain's CDR3 is CSVEDLAHIEAFF. CDR3 nucleotide sequence: TGCAGCGTTGAAGATCTTGCCCACATTGAAGCTTTCTTT. The chain carries TRBV29-1 and TRBJ1-1; D is unclear. This CDR3 is built from 13 residues. Germline loops: CDR1 SQVTM, CDR2 ANQGSEA. Deletions cut 0 bases from V and 7 bases from J, with 12 bases between.

The chain joins TRBV25-1 to TRBJ1-1; D may be TRBD1 (5 bases). Germline-derived CDR1 and CDR2 are MGHDK and SYGVNS. V dropped 7 bases and J dropped 3 bases, with 12 bases sitting between them. This CDR3 is built from 13 residues. In DNA form, the CDR3 reads TGTGCCAGCATGAAATGGGGGGACACTGAAGCTTTCTTT. Translated: CASMKWGDTEAFF.

The V and J genes are TRBV29-1 and TRBJ2-1, with 14 nucleotides matching TRBD2. The trim removed 6 bases at V and 7 bases at J, leaving 5 bases unmatched. This CDR3 region has 14 residues. Germline V CDR1 and CDR2: SQVTM, ANQGSEA. The CDR3 region is CSVGTSGSRNEQFF. In nucleotides, the CDR3 is TGCAGCGTAGGGACTAGCGGGAGCAGGAATGAGCAGTTCTTC.

The chain recombines TRBV5-1 with TRBJ2-1; 10 nucleotides line up with TRBD2. The CDR3 covers 16 residues. The V segment lost 0 bases and the J segment 6 bases; nucleotides outside the gene matches: 6. Germline loops: CDR1 SGHRS, CDR2 YFSETQ. CDR3 protein: CASSLAGTSVPNEQFF. DNA for the CDR3: TGCGCCAGCAGCTTGGCCGGGACTAGCGTCCCCAATGAGCAGTTCTTC. The whole variable domain, filled in from reference TRBV5-1 and TRBJ2-1, reads KAGVTQTPRYLIKTRGQQVTLSCSPISGHRSVSWYQQTPGQGLQFLFEYFSETQRNKGNFPGRFSGRQFSNSRSEMNVSTLELGDSALYLCASSLAGTSVPNEQFFGPGTRLTVL.

This clone was observed once. The V and J genes are TRBV18 and TRBJ2-6; 10 bases line up with TRBD1. Germline values: CDR1 KGHSH, CDR2 LQKENI. The CDR3 totals 18 residues. With V trimmed by 3 bases and J by 2 bases, 7 bases remained unmatched. CDR3 coding DNA: TGTGCCAGCTCACCGCGACAGGGGGCATTTGCTGGGGCCAACGTCCTGACTTTC. It specifies CASSPRQGAFAGANVLTF.

The chain couples TRBV6-5 to TRBJ2-1, with a tentative D call TRBD2 (5 bases). CDR3 length: 13 residues. V lost 8 bases to trimming and J lost 0 bases, with 8 bases between them. Germline values: CDR1 MNHEY, CDR2 SVGAGI. The CDR3 loop is CASARDSYNEQFF. CDR3 coding DNA: TGTGCCAGCGCCCGGGACTCCTACAATGAGCAGTTCTTC.

The rearrangement uses TRBV5-5 and TRBJ2-1; 8 bases fit TRBD1. V was pared by 2 bases and J by 8 bases, with 6 bases of the junction left unmatched. The CDR3 is 14 residues long. CDR1 is SGHKS and CDR2 is YYEKEE in the germline V gene (reference sequence). The CDR3: CASSFFHRGDEQFF. CDR3 coding DNA: TGTGCCAGCAGCTTTTTTCACAGGGGGGATGAGCAGTTCTTC.

The V gene is TRBV9, the J gene TRBJ2-3; 11 bases align to TRBD2. Per germline, CDR1 SGDLS and CDR2 YYNGEE. This CDR3 spans 16 amino acids. V was clipped by 3 bases and J by 11 bases; unmatched bases: 14. The CDR3 is CASSAYTTSGDPQQYF. The CDR3 DNA follows: TGTGCCAGCAGCGCCTATACGACTAGCGGGGACCCACAGCAGTATTTT.

This clone was picked up one time. The chain couples TRBV7-2 to TRBJ2-2; tentatively, D is TRBD1 (5 bases). The germline V gene encodes CDR1 SGHTA and CDR2 FQGNSA. The CDR3 length is 15 residues. Trimming removed 3 bases from V and 2 bases from J, with 10 bases in between. The CDR3 nucleotides read TGTGCCAGCAGCTTTGTGACAGCCAACACCGGGGAGCTGTTTTTT. It yields the protein CASSFVTANTGELFF. The variable domain in full, completed from reference TRBV7-2 and TRBJ2-2, reads GAGVSQSPSNKVTEKGKDVELRCDPISGHTALYWYRQSLGQGLEFLIYFQGNSAPDKSGLPSDRFSAERTGGSVSTLTIQRTQQEDSAVYLCASSFVTANTGELFFGEGSRLTVL.

This clone came up a few times. At one boundary the junction diverges from the germline segment, which might be a read error. The chain uses TRBV7-9 and TRBJ2-3, with D possibly being TRBD2 (6 bases). The CDR3 covers 15 residues. Germline V gene sequence: CDR1 SEHNR, CDR2 FQNEAQ (reference sequence). The chain's CDR3 is CSSSQSSGGTDTQYF. CDR3 nucleotides: TGTTCCAGCAGCCAAAGTAGCGGAGGCACAGATACGCAGTATTTT.

V and J are TRBV7-8 and TRBJ2-1, with TRBD2 identical over 14 bases. V trimming: 5 bases; J trimming: 0 bases; junction bases outside the gene matches: 3. Germline CDR1 and CDR2: SGHVS and FQNEAQ. The CDR3 contains 17 residues. The CDR3 region is CASSPGTSGSSYNEQFF. The CDR3 DNA is TGTGCCAGCAGCCCAGGGACTAGCGGGAGCTCCTACAATGAGCAGTTCTTC. Together with reference TRBV7-8 and TRBJ2-1, the CDR3 gives the full variable domain: GAGVSQSPRYKVAKRGQDVALRCDPISGHVSLFWYQQALGQGPEFLTYFQNEAQLDKSGLPSDRFFAERPEGSVSTLKIQRTQQEDSAVYLCASSPGTSGSSYNEQFFGPGTRLTVL.